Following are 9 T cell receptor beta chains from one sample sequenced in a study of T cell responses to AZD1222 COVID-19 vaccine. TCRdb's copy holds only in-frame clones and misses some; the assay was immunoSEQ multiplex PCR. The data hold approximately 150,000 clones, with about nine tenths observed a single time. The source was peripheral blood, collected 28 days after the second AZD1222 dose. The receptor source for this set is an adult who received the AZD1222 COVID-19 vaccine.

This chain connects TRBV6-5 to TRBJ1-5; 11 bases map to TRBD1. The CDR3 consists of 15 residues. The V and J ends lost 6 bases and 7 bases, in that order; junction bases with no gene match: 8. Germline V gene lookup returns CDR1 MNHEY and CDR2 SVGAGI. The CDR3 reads CASRVGTGGRQPQHF. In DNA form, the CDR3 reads TGTGCCAGCAGGGTTGGGACAGGGGGGCGCCAGCCCCAGCATTTT.

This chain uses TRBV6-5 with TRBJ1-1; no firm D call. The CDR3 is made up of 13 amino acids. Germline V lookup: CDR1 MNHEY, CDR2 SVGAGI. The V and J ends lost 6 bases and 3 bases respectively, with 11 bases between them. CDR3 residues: CASSVDVDTEAFF. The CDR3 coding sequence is TGTGCCAGCAGCGTCGACGTGGACACTGAAGCTTTCTTT.

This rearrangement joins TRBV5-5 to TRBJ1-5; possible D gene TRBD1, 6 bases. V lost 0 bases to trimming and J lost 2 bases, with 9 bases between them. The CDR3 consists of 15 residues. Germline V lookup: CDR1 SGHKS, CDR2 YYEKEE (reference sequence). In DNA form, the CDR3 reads TGTGCCAGCAGCTTGGCTACAGGGCGCAATCAGCCCCAGCATTTT. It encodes CASSLATGRNQPQHF.

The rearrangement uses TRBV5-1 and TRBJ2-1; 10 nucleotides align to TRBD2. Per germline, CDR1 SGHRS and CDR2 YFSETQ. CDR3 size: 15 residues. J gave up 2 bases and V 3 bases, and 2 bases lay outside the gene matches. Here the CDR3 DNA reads TGCGCCAGCAGCTGGACTAGCGGTCCCTACAATGAGCAGTTCTTC. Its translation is CASSWTSGPYNEQFF. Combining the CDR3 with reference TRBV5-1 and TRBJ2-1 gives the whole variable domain KAGVTQTPRYLIKTRGQQVTLSCSPISGHRSVSWYQQTPGQGLQFLFEYFSETQRNKGNFPGRFSGRQFSNSRSEMNVSTLELGDSALYLCASSWTSGPYNEQFFGPGTRLTVL.

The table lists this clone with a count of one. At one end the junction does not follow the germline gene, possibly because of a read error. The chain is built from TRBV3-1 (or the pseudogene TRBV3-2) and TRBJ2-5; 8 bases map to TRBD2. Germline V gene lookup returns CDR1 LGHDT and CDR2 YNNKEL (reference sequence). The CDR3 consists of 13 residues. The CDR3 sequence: CASRQAGAETQYF. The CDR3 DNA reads TGTGCCAGCAGACAAGCGGGAGCAGAGACCCAGTACTTC.

CDR3 amino acids: CASRAGGVETQYF. CDR3 bases: TGTGCCAGCAGAGCGGGGGGGGTGGAGACCCAGTACTTC. This chain joins TRBV6-5 and TRBJ2-5; 10 bases agree with TRBD2. Trimming at V came to 6 bases and at J to 5 bases, leaving 3 bases not matched to a gene. This CDR3 spans 13 amino acids. CDR1 and CDR2 from the germline V gene are MNHEY and SVGAGI.

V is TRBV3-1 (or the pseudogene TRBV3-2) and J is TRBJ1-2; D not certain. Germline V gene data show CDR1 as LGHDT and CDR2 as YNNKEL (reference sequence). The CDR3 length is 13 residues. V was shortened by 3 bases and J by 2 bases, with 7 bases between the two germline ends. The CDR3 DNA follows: TGTGCCAGCAGCCAGCCGGGGAACTATGGCTACACCTTC. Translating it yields CASSQPGNYGYTF.

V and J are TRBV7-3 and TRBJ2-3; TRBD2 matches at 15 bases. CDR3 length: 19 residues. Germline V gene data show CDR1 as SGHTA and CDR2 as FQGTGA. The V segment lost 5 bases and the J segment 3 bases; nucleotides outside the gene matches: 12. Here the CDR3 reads CASSNLGLAGGPVTDTQYF. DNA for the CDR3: TGTGCCAGCAGCAACCTCGGACTAGCGGGAGGGCCGGTTACAGATACGCAGTATTTT. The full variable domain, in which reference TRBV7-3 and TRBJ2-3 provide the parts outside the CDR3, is GAGVSQTPSNKVTEKGKYVELRCDPISGHTALYWYRQSLGQGPEFLIYFQGTGAADDSGLPNDRFFAVRPEGSVSTLKIQRTERGDSAVYLCASSNLGLAGGPVTDTQYFGPGTRLTVL.

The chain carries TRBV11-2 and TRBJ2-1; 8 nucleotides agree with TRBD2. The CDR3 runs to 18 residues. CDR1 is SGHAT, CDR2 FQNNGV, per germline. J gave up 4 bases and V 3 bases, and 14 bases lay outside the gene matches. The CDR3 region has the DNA TGTGCCAGCAGCTTCCTCCCGTCGGGGCGGGAGGTATACAATGAGCAGTTCTTC. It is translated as CASSFLPSGREVYNEQFF.